Included here is one T cell receptor (beta chain) sequence, with context. Its antigen specificity is not known. No much larger clonotype is one base removed from it; base qualities were not supplied. Inclusion was restricted to participants for whom at least one PBMC sample before ART initiation and at least two post-ART samples were available. Treatment was received in the United States of America by all participants with HIV. Before DNA extraction, cryopreserved samples of about 0.9-10 million PBMC were thawed and then washed. At the time of the earliest PBMC sample for each participant with HIV, ages ranged from roughly 23 to 55 years. Per participant, PBMC samples came from 1-4 timepoints prior to ART initiation and 2-8 timepoints following ART initiation, for a median of 7 samples. For every participant, serial HIV viral load, CD4+ T-cell count, ART history and demographic data were obtained. Using a Qiagen kit on a QIAcube, genomic DNA was extracted from unsorted PBMC, with samples processed in batches of 12.

The sample belongs to a study of long-term antiretroviral therapy in people with HIV (dated by TCRdb to between 2021 and 2022). About the investigation overall: Collection of the earliest samples took place about a decade ahead of the 2015 WHO recommendation for immediate ART, at a time when ART was typically delayed until CD4 counts fell. From some 30 adults with confirmed HIV infection, the cohort provided over 150 cryopreserved PBMC samples, gathered serially across a mean of around six years (range 1-12). This retrospective serial study examined whether starting ART and sustained HIV suppression were associated with changes in the composition and diversity of the TRB repertoire in peripheral blood. Eleven of the 30 participants with HIV were female. No cross-contamination during QIAcube processing was shown when test extractions of a monoclonal T-cell line were performed alongside around 30 polyclonal samples. Findings and caveats that apply to the study as a whole: The samples span the years 2004 to 2017, and the ART regimens used at that time may not be as effective as current regimens. Because PBMC availability was limited, only the TCR beta chain was sequenced, with no alpha chain pairing. Because pre-ART samples had limited cell numbers, unsorted PBMC were profiled rather than sorted CD4+ and CD8+ T cells. Starting ART was linked to a significant rise in TRB diversity, yet even after long-term ART the diversity remained significantly lower than in transplant donor controls. Inferences about post-ART repertoire changes were limited because no data were available on ART adherence, viral resistance or therapy changes. Expanded TRB clones identified before ART initiation dominated the repertoire at all time points, although this dominance fluctuated and declined in many PLHIV after ART. HIV repertoires had narrower CDR3 length ranges than controls, and the network structure suggested an antigen-experienced repertoire that shifted only slightly toward naive after ART.

Relative to germline, V is missing 5 bases and J is missing 7 bases, with 6 bases of the junction outside any gene match. The CDR3, cysteine through phenylalanine, is 14 amino acids long. Only the CDR3 portion is preserved as DNA: 42 bases, with reading frame beginning at the first base. As encoded in the germline V gene, CDR1 is SGHVS while CDR2 is FNYEAQ. The immunoSEQ hsTCRB v3.0 assay was used at survey level resolution for TRB variable region sequencing. TRB sequencing targeted a depth of roughly 35,000-55,000 T-cell genomes per sample. Pooled TRB libraries were sequenced on an Illumina MiSeq with a v3 150-cycle kit. In the source study's methods: Repertoire analysis was run in R within a reproducible Nextflow workflow that covered QC, data transformation and analysis. Custom analyses were implemented in LymphoSeq2, an R package for AIRR-Seq data exploration. After excluding several samples that yielded fewer than 5000 total TRB sequences, around 190 HIV repertoires remained for analysis. Among the approximately 180 retained HIV repertoires, 55 to 65 were collected before ART initiation and roughly 130 were collected after ART initiation. Each repertoire was downsampled to 5000 TRB nucleotide sequences, and summary statistics were averaged across 100 downsampling iterations. Only TRB sequences with CDR3 regions of at least seven amino acids were retained for analysis. A Shannon entropy-derived clonality score and the Gini coefficient were used to measure diversity. Repertoire networks linked the top 5000 CDR3 amino acid sequences whenever two sequences differed by an edit distance of one. GLIPH2 predicted antigen specificity groups and MHC restriction for TRB CDR3 amino acid sequences. To flag known CMV, EBV, HIV or tissue antigen associations, CDR3 amino acid sequences were matched against VDJdb and McPAS-TCR. Pre-ART, post-ART and control groups were compared with Wilcoxon signed-rank tests and Holm-Bonferroni correction. The immuneACCESS repertoire file appears here via TCRdb, limited to in-frame rearrangements. These files lack a portion of the clones; in checked studies, under half of the deficit traces to unresolved V genes, and the cause of the others is not known. V, J and clone size are those of that table, while D and trimming were read from the DNA. Present in this sample are tens of thousands of clones, roughly 82% of which were seen just once. The ten largest account for about an eighth of the sample.

The source material was unsorted PBMCs, sampled 0.3 years after starting antiretroviral therapy. The chain is made from TRBV7-6 and TRBJ2-7, and 12 junctional nucleotides match TRBD1. The TCR was taken from a man aged 18-30 years with HIV. The nucleotide sequence reads TGTGCCAGCAGCCAGGGACAGGGGGCTTGGGAGCAGTACTTC. Its protein is CASSQGQGAWEQYF.